This passage covers 14 T cell receptor beta chains from one sample sequenced in a study of CD8 T cells in Susac syndrome. A quantity of roughly 0.5 to 1 ug RNA underwent reverse transcription using random hexamers. Via MiXCR, TCRdb re-called the immunoSEQ multiplex PCR reads, giving one row per CDR3 protein. The sample includes roughly 200,000 distinct CDR3 sequences, over 90% of them seen just once. Sequenced input: CD4+ T cells from PBMCs. These TCRs come from a human donor with multiple sclerosis.

This rearrangement joins TRBV18 to TRBJ2-5; D is perhaps TRBD2 (5 bases). This CDR3 has 13 amino acids. CDR1 KGHSH and CDR2 LQKENI come from the germline V gene. V shed 5 bases and J shed 2 bases, with 9 bases lying between them. The CDR3 here is CASSEGKQETQYF. Written as DNA, the CDR3 is TGTGCCAGCTCAGAGGGAAAACAAGAGACCCAGTACTTC.

Here the CDR3 DNA reads TGCAGTGCTAGGGACCGCACAGATACGCAGTATTTT. Residues: CSARDRTDTQYF. This chain connects TRBV20-1 to TRBJ2-3; D gene uncertain. Looked up from germline, CDR1 is DFQATT and CDR2 is SNEGSKA (reference sequence). The CDR3 extends over 12 amino acids. Trimming cost V 3 bases and J 1 base, with 5 bases left between them.

V and J are TRBV7-3 and TRBJ2-3; 7 bases line up with TRBD2. Losses at the gene ends were 5 bases for V and 4 bases for J; bases not matched to a gene: 18. The CDR3 sequence is 18 residues long. Germline CDR1 SGHTA, CDR2 FQGTGA. CDR3: CASSRRVGLAEFPDTQYF. The CDR3 coding sequence is TGTGCCAGCAGCCGACGCGTCGGGCTAGCGGAGTTCCCAGATACGCAGTATTTT.

This chain links TRBV11-2 with TRBJ2-3; 13 bases align to TRBD2. Germline values: CDR1 SGHAT, CDR2 FQNNGV. Germline trimming cut 5 bases from V and 2 bases from J; bases unmatched to any gene: 16. The CDR3 runs 20 residues. The CDR3 region has the DNA TGTGCCAGCAGCGCCAGAGGGCGGACTAGCGGGGGCCTTACCACAGATACGCAGTATTTT. Residues: CASSARGRTSGGLTTDTQYF.

This clonotype was detected once. The CDR3 loop is CASRLAGVSTDTQYF. The CDR3 coding sequence is TGCGCCAGCAGGCTAGCCGGGGTGAGCACAGATACGCAGTATTTT. The chain has TRBV4-1 and TRBJ2-3, with TRBD2 as a possible D gene (5 bases). Germline values: CDR1 MGHRA, CDR2 YSYEKL. Deletions cut 6 bases from V and 0 bases from J, with 13 bases between. The CDR3 is 15 residues long.

J is TRBJ1-1 and V is TRBV5-1, with 10 bases matching TRBD1. This CDR3 region has 15 residues. CDR1 is SGHRS, CDR2 YFSETQ, per germline. Trimming cost V 4 bases and J 4 bases; bases outside gene matches: 7. The CDR3 spells CASSPDRGTGTEAFF. DNA of the CDR3: TGCGCCAGCAGCCCGGACAGGGGGACAGGCACTGAAGCTTTCTTT.

The genes are TRBV12-3 or TRBV12-4 and TRBJ1-1, with no clear D. The CDR3 has 13 residues. With 5 bases removed from V and 1 base from J, the gap between germline ends came to 8 bases. The CDR3 DNA is TGTGCCAGCAGTATAGGGAAGAACACTGAAGCTTTCTTT. It specifies CASSIGKNTEAFF.

The chain joins TRBV7-2 to TRBJ2-1; D gene uncertain. The CDR3 contains 12 residues. Germline assignment: CDR1 SGHTA and CDR2 FQGNSA. Trimming took off 6 bases at V and 4 bases at J, with 7 bases between the two ends. Here the CDR3 DNA reads TGTGCCAGCAGTAGGGATTACAATGAGCAGTTCTTC. Its protein product is CASSRDYNEQFF.

V usage is TRBV20-1 and J usage is TRBJ1-6, with a possible D match to TRBD1 (5 bases). V dropped 0 bases and J dropped 11 bases, with 20 bases sitting between them. This CDR3 has 16 amino acids. The germline V gene has CDR1 DFQATT and CDR2 SNEGSKA (reference sequence). CDR3 loop: CSARDRRGLQGAPLHF. The CDR3 nucleotides read TGCAGTGCTAGAGATCGAAGGGGCCTGCAAGGTGCACCCCTCCACTTT.

The chain employs TRBV6-4 and TRBJ1-5; tentatively, D is TRBD1 (5 bases). CDR3 size: 14 residues. CDR1 and CDR2 from the germline V gene are MRHNA and SNTAGT. V was clipped by 7 bases and J by 5 bases, with 15 bases between them. The CDR3 spells CASTLEAGDQPQHF. The CDR3, as DNA: TGTGCCAGCACCCTGGAGGCGGGGGATCAGCCCCAGCATTTT.

The chain recombines TRBV29-1 with TRBJ1-1; D is possibly TRBD1 (5 bases). This CDR3 contains 15 residues. The V and J ends lost 0 bases and 4 bases respectively, with 15 bases between them. Germline values: CDR1 SQVTM, CDR2 ANQGSEA. The CDR3 loop reads CSVEDRGGGGTEAFF. CDR3 in DNA: TGCAGCGTTGAAGATCGGGGAGGTGGGGGCACTGAAGCTTTCTTT.

The chain uses TRBV20-1 and TRBJ1-5; D is perhaps TRBD1 (5 bases). Germline V gives CDR1 DFQATT, CDR2 SNEGSKA (reference sequence). V shed 0 bases and J shed 15 bases, with 12 bases lying between them. This CDR3 has 11 residues. CDR3 coding DNA: TGCAGTGCTAGAGATCGGGGGGTTCCGCATTTT. Translation: CSARDRGVPHF.

The rearrangement uses TRBV11-2 and TRBJ1-1; 7 positions agree with TRBD1. Germline V gene lookup returns CDR1 SGHAT and CDR2 FQNNGV. The CDR3 sequence is 13 residues long. With V trimmed by 4 bases and J by 9 bases, 8 bases remained unmatched. In nucleotides, the CDR3 is TGTGCCAGCAGCTCCTCTCCAGGGGGACAAGCTTTCTTT. This translates into CASSSSPGGQAFF.

The V gene is TRBV6-5, the J gene TRBJ2-6, with a possible D match to TRBD1 (6 bases). CDR1 is MNHEY and CDR2 is SVGAGI in the germline V gene. This CDR3 is 17 amino acids long. Trimming left V 0 bases short and J 4 bases short, with 13 bases between. The CDR3 is CASSYSTGGSGANVLTF. CDR3 DNA sequence: TGTGCCAGCAGTTACTCGACAGGCGGTTCCGGGGCCAACGTCCTGACTTTC.